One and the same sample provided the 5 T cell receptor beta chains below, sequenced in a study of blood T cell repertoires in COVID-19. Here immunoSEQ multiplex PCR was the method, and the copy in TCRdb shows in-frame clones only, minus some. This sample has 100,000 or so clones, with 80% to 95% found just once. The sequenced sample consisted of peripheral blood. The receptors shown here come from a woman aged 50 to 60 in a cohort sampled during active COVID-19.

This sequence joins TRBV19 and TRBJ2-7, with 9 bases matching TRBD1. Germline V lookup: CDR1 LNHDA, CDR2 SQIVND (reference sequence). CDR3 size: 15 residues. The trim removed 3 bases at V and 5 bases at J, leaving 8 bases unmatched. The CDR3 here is CASSIPGTGINEQYF. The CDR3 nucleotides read TGTGCCAGTAGTATCCCCGGGACAGGGATTAACGAGCAGTACTTC.

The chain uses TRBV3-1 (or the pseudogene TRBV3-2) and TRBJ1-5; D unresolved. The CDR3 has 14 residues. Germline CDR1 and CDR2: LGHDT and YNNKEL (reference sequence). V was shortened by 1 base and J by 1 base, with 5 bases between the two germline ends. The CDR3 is CASSQGASNQPQHF. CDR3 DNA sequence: TGTGCCAGCAGCCAAGGGGCGAGCAATCAGCCCCAGCATTTT.

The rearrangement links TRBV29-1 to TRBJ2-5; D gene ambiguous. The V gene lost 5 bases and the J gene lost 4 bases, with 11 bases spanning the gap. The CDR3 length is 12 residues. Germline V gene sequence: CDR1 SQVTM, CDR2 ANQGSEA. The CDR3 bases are TGCAGCGTTATCTTTCCCGGAGAGACCCAGTACTTC. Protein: CSVIFPGETQYF.

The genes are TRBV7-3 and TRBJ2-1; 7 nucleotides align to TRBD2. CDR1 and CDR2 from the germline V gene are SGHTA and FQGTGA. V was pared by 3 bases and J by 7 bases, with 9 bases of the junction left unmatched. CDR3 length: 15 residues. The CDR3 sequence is CASSFQAGEWNEQFF. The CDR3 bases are TGTGCCAGCAGCTTTCAGGCGGGAGAGTGGAATGAGCAGTTCTTC. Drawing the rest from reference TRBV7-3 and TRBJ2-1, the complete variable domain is GAGVSQTPSNKVTEKGKYVELRCDPISGHTALYWYRQSLGQGPEFLIYFQGTGAADDSGLPNDRFFAVRPEGSVSTLKIQRTERGDSAVYLCASSFQAGEWNEQFFGPGTRLTVL.

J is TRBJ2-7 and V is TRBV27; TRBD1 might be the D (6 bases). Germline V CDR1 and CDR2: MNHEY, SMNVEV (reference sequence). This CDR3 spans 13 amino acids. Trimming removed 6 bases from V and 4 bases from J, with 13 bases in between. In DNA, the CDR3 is TGTGCCAGCAGGGGACACACCCAATACGAGCAGTACTTC. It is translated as CASRGHTQYEQYF.